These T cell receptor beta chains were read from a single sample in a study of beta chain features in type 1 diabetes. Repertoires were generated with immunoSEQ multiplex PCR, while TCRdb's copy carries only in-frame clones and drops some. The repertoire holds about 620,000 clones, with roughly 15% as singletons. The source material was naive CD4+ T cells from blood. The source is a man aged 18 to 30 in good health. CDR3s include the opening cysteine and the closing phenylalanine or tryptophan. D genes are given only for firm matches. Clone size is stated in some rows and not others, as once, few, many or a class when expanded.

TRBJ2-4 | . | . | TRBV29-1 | TGCAGCGTCAGACAGGGAGGACAAAACCCGGCCAAAAACATTCAGTACTTC | CSVRQGGQNPAKNIQYF
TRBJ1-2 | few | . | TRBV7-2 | TGTGCCAGCAGCCGATCAGACAGGTTCCTATATGGCTACACCTTC | CASSRSDRFLYGYTF
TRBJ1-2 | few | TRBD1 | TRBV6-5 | TGTGCCAGCAGTTACGCGACAGGGGCATATGGCTACACCTTC | CASSYATGAYGYTF
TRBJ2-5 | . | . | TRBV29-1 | TGCAGCGCCACCTTAGGTGGGGTCGGAGAGACCCAGTACTTC | CSATLGGVGETQYF
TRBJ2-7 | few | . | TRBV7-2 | TGTGCCAGCAGCCGGGGACGGATCGCCTACGAGCAGTACTTC | CASSRGRIAYEQYF
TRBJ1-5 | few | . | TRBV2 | TGTGCCAGCAGTGATGGGGGCCCTAGCAATCAGCCCCAGCATTTT | CASSDGGPSNQPQHF
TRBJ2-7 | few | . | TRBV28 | TGTGCCACCGGGGACACTACCTACGAGCAGTACTTC | CATGDTTYEQYF
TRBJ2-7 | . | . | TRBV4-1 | TGCGCCAGCAGCCAAGCGCAAAGGAGGGCCTTTGGGGAGCAGTACTTC | CASSQAQRRAFGEQYF
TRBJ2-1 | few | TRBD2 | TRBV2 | TGTGCCAGCAGTGGGATAGCGGGAGTAGATGAGCAGTTCTTC | CASSGIAGVDEQFF
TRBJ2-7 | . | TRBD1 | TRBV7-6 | TGTGCCAGCAGCAAATTGTTGGGACAGGGGGCGAAGAGGTCCTACGAGCAGTACTTC | CASSKLLGQGAKRSYEQYF
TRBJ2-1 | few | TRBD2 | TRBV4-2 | TGTGCCAGCAGCCAACGGAGCGGGGCCCTCGAGCAGTTCTTC | CASSQRSGALEQFF
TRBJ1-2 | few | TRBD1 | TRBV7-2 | TGTGCCAGCAGTACGACTCGGGAGGGGGCTGAAGGCTACACCTTC | CASSTTREGAEGYTF
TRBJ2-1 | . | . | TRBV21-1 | TGTGCCAGTAGGAATATAAGGAACACCTCCTACAATGAGCAGTTCTTC | CASRNIRNTSYNEQFF
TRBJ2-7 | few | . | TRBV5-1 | TGCGCCAGCAGCTTGGCCCCAAGATCCTACGAGCAGTACTTC | CASSLAPRSYEQYF
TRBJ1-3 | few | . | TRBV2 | TGTGCCAGCAGTTCGACAGTGGTCTCTGGAAACACCATATATTTT | CASSSTVVSGNTIYF
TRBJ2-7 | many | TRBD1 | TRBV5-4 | TGTGCCAGCAGCCCCGGACAGGGGGCCTACGAGCAGTACTTC | CASSPGQGAYEQYF
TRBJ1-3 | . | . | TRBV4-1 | TGCGCCAGCAGCCAAGAAAGGACGAGCTCTGGAAACACCATATATTTT | CASSQERTSSGNTIYF
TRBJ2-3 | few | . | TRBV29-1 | TGCAGCGTTGAAGGCCAGGGCGCAGATACGCAGTATTTT | CSVEGQGADTQYF
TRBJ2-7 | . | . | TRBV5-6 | TGTGCCAGCAGCTCCTGGGGCGGGCCGCTACCGAGCTCCTACGAGCAGTACTTC | CASSSWGGPLPSSYEQYF
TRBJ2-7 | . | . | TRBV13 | TGTGCCAGCAGCCCACGGCCGTCCCTTCGGGTCTACGAGCAGTACTTC | CASSPRPSLRVYEQYF
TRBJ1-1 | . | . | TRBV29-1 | TGCAGCGTTCAGTATCAAGGCAGACAAAACACTGAAGCTTTCTTT | CSVQYQGRQNTEAFF
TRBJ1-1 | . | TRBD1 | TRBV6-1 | TGTGCCAGCAGAGGGGACAGGGTCACTGAAGCTTTCTTT | CASRGDRVTEAFF
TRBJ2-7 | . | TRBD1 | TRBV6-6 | TGTGCCAGCAGTCCACGGGACAGATTGAACTACGAGCAGTACTTC | CASSPRDRLNYEQYF
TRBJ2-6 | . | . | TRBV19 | TGTGCCAGCCTCCTCCGGACCTACTCTGGGGCCAACGTCCTGACTTTC | CASLLRTYSGANVLTF
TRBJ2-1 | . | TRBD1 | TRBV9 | TGTGCCAGCAGCCAGGACAGGGGTCAATACAATGAGCAGTTCTTC | CASSQDRGQYNEQFF
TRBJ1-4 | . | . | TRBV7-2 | TGTGCCAGCAGCTTACAGGGCCTAAGGGGTGAAAAACTGTTTTTT | CASSLQGLRGEKLFF
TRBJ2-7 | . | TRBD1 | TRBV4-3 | TGCGCCAGCAGCCAGACAGGGGCGGTCTACGAGCAGTACTTC | CASSQTGAVYEQYF